What follows describes a single T cell receptor (beta chain). Its antigen is still unknown. The entry originates in a study of T cells in localized non-small cell lung cancer. Study-wide results and limits: The study detected a median roughly 50 of the top 100 tumor clones in adjacent lung. A raised T cell density in blood coincided with lengthier overall survival. Exceeding tumor, uninvolved adjacent lung had the highest T cell clonality.

CDR1 and CDR2 from the germline V gene are SEHNR and FQNEAQ (reference sequence). After removal of 5 bases from V and 4 bases from J, the junction contained 8 bases not matched to a gene. This CDR3 has 15 residues. Only in-frame clones appear in the TCRdb table, and some are missing; sequencing was by immunoSEQ multiplex PCR. The profile covers about 20,000 clones, with approximately 87% appearing a single time and 9% to 15% taken by the ten largest. The J gene is TRBJ2-3, the V gene TRBV7-9, with TRBD2 matching over 8 bases. The sequencing used PBMCs, collected before any cancer treatment. The TCR comes from a man aged 40 to 69 with stage II squamous cell lung carcinoma. CDR3 in DNA: TGTGCCAGCAGCGGGGAAGGACTAGCTGCAGATACGCAGTATTTT. Protein: CASSGEGLAADTQYF. The variable domain in full, completed from reference TRBV7-9 and TRBJ2-3, reads DTGVSQNPRHKITKRGQNVTFRCDPISEHNRLYWYRQTLGQGPEFLTYFQNEAQLEKSRLLSDRFSAERPKGSFSTLEIQRTEQGDSAMYLCASSGEGLAADTQYFGPGTRLTVL.